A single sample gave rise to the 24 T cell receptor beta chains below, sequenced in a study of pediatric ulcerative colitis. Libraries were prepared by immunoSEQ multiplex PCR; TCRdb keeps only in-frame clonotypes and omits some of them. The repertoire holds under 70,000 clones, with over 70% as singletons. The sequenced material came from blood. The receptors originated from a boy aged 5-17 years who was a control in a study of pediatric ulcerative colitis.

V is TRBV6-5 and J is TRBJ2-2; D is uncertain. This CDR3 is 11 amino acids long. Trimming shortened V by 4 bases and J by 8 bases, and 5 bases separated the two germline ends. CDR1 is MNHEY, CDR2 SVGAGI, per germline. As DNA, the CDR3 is TGTGCCAGCAGTTCCCGAGGGGAGCTGTTTTTT. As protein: CASSSRGELFF.

CDR3 bases: TGTGCCAGCAGCTTGGATAGGGGGCCGGCAGATACGCAGTATTTT. Amino acid sequence: CASSLDRGPADTQYF. This sequence joins TRBV11-2 and TRBJ2-3; 7 bases are a match to TRBD1. This CDR3 comprises 15 residues. Per germline, CDR1 SGHAT and CDR2 FQNNGV. With V trimmed by 3 bases and J by 4 bases, 7 bases remained unmatched.

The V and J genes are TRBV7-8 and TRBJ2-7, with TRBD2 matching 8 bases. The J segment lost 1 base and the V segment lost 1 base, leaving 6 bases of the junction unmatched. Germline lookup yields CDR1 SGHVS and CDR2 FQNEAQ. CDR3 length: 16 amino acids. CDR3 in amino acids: CASSLGPGGGSYEQYF. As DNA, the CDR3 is TGTGCCAGCAGCTTAGGTCCCGGCGGGGGGTCCTACGAGCAGTACTTC.

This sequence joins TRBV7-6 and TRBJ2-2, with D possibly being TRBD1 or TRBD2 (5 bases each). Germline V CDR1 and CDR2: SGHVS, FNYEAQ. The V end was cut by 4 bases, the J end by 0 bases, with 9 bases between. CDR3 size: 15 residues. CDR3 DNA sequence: TGTGCCAGCAGCTGGGGACCCGCGAACACCGGGGAGCTGTTTTTT. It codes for CASSWGPANTGELFF.

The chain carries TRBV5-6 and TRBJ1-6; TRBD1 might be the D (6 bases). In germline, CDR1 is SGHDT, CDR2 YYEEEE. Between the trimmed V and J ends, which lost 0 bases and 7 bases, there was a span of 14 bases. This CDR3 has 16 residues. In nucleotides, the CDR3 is TGTGCCAGCAGCTTGGCAGGGGTGAGAGGCAATTCACCCCTCCACTTT. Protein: CASSLAGVRGNSPLHF.

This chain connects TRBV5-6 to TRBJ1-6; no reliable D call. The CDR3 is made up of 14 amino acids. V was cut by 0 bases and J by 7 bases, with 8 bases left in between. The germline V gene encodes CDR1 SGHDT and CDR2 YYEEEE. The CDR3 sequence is CASSLEVENSPLHF. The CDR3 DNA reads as TGTGCCAGCAGCTTGGAAGTGGAGAATTCACCCCTCCACTTT. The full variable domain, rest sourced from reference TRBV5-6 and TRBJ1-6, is DAGVTQSPTHLIKTRGQQVTLRCSPKSGHDTVSWYQQALGQGPQFIFQYYEEEERQRGNFPDRFSGHQFPNYSSELNVNALLLGDSALYLCASSLEVENSPLHFGNGTRLTVT.

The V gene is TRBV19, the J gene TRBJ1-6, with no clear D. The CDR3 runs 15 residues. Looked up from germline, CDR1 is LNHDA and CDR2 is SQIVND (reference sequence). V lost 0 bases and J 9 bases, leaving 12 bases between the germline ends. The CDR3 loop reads CASSIDEVVGSPLHF. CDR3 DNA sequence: TGTGCCAGTAGTATAGATGAAGTGGTTGGTTCACCCCTCCACTTT.

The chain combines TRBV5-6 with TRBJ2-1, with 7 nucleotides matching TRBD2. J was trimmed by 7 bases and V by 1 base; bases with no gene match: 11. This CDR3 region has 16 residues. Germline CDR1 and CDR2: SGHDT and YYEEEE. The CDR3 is CASSLMEGGPGNEQFF. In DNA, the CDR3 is TGTGCCAGCAGCTTGATGGAGGGAGGGCCAGGGAATGAGCAGTTCTTC.

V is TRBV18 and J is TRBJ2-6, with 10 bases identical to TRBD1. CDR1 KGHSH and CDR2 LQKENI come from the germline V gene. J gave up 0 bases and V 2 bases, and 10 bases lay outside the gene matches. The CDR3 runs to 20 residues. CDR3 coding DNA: TGTGCCAGCTCACCATTCGACAGGGGGCCTCTTTACTCTGGGGCCAACGTCCTGACTTTC. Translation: CASSPFDRGPLYSGANVLTF.

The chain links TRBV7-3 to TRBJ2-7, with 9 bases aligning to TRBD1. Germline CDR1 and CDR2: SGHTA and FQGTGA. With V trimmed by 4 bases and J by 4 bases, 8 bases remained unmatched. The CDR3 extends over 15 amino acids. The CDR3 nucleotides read TGTGCCAGCAGCTATACAGGGGGCGGTGGTTACGAGCAGTACTTC. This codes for CASSYTGGGGYEQYF. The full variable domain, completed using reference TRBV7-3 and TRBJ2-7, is GAGVSQTPSNKVTEKGKYVELRCDPISGHTALYWYRQSLGQGPEFLIYFQGTGAADDSGLPNDRFFAVRPEGSVSTLKIQRTERGDSAVYLCASSYTGGGGYEQYFGPGTRLTVT.

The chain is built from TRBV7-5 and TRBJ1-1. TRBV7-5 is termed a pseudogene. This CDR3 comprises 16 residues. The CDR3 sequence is CVRSFVTSPYRFEAFF. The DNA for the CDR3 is TGTGTCAGAAGCTTTGTTACCAGTCCCTACCGATTTGAAGCTTTCTTT.

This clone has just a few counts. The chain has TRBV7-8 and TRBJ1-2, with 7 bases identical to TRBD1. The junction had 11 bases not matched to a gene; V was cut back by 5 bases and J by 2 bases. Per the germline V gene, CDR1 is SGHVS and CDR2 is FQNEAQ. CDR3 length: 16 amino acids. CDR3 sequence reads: CASSPRTGNTNYGYTF. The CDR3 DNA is TGTGCCAGCAGCCCAAGGACAGGCAACACAAACTATGGCTACACCTTC.

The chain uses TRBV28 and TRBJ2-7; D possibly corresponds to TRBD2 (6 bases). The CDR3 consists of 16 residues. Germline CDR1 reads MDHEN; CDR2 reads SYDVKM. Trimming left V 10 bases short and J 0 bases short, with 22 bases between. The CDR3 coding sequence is TGTGCCACGGAGTCGTTGGGGAACGGGAGCTCCTACGAGCAGTACTTC. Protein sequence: CATESLGNGSSYEQYF. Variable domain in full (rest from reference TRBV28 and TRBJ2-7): DVKVTQSSRYLVKRTGEKVFLECVQDMDHENMFWYRQDPGLGLRLIYFSYDVKMKEKGDIPEGYSVSREKKERFSLILESASTNQTSMYLCATESLGNGSSYEQYFGPGTRLTVT.

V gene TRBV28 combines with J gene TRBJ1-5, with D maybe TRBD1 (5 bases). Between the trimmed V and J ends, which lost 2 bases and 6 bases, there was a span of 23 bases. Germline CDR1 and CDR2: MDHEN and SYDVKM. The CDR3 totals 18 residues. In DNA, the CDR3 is TGTGCCAGCAGTTTACGCGGGACCTCCCTCCCACGGGGTCAGCCCCAGCATTTT. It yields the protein CASSLRGTSLPRGQPQHF.

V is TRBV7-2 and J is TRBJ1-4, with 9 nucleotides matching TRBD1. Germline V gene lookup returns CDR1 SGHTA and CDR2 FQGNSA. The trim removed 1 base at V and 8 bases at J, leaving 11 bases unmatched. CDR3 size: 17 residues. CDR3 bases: TGTGCCAGCAGCTTAGATCGACCGGGACAGGGACGGGAAAAACTGTTTTTT. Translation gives CASSLDRPGQGREKLFF.

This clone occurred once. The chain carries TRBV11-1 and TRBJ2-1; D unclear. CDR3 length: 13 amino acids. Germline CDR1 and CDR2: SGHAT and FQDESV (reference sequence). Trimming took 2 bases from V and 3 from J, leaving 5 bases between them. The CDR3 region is CASSLRLYNEQFF. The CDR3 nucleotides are TGTGCCAGCAGCTTAAGGCTCTACAATGAGCAGTTCTTC.

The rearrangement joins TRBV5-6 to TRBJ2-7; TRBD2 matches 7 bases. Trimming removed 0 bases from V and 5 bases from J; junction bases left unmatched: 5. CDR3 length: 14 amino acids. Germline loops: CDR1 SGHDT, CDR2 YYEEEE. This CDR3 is CASSLGGGSNEQYF. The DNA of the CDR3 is TGTGCCAGCAGCTTGGGGGGCGGGAGTAACGAGCAGTACTTC.

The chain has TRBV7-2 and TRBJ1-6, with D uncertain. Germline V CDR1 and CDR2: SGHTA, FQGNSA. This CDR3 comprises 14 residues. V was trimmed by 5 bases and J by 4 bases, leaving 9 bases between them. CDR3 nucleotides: TGTGCCAGCAGCCTAGACGGTTATAATTCACCCCTCCACTTT. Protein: CASSLDGYNSPLHF.

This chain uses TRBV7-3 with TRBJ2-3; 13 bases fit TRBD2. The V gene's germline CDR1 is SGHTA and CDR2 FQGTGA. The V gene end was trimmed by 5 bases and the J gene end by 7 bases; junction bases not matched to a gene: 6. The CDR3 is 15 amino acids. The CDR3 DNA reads TGTGCCAGCAGCCCCAGACTAGCGGGGGGAAATACGCAGTATTTT. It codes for CASSPRLAGGNTQYF. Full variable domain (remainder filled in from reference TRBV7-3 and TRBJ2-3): GAGVSQTPSNKVTEKGKYVELRCDPISGHTALYWYRQSLGQGPEFLIYFQGTGAADDSGLPNDRFFAVRPEGSVSTLKIQRTERGDSAVYLCASSPRLAGGNTQYFGPGTRLTVL.

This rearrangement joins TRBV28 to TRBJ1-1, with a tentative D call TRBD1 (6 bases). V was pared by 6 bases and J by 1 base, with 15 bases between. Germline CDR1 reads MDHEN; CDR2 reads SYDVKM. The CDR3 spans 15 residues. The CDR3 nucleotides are TGTGCCAGCAGACCCCAGGGGAGGGGGAACACTGAAGCTTTCTTT. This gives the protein CASRPQGRGNTEAFF. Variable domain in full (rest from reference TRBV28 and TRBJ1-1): DVKVTQSSRYLVKRTGEKVFLECVQDMDHENMFWYRQDPGLGLRLIYFSYDVKMKEKGDIPEGYSVSREKKERFSLILESASTNQTSMYLCASRPQGRGNTEAFFGQGTRLTVV.

The CDR3 reads CASSLSTSDYNEQFF. DNA for the CDR3: TGTGCCAGCAGTTTGAGCACTAGCGACTACAATGAGCAGTTCTTC. This chain uses TRBV28 with TRBJ2-1, with 7 bases matching TRBD2. From germline, CDR1 is MDHEN and CDR2 SYDVKM. With V trimmed by 3 bases and J by 3 bases, 5 bases remained unmatched. This CDR3 region has 15 residues.

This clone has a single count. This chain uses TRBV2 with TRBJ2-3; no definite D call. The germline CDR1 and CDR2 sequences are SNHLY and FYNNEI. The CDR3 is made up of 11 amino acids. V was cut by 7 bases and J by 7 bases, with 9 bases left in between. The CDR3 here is CASTRAYTQYF. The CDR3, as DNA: TGTGCCAGCACTAGAGCATATACGCAGTATTTT.

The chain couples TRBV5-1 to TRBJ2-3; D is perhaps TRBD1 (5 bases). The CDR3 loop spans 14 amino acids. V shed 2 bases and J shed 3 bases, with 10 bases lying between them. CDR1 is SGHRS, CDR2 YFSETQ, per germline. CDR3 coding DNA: TGCGCCAGCAGCTTTGAGCAGGGTACAGATACGCAGTATTTT. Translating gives CASSFEQGTDTQYF.

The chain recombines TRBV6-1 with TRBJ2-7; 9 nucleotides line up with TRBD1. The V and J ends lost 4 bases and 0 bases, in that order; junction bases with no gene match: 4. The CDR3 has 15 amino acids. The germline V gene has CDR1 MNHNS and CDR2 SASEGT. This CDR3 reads CASSAGQGRSYEQYF. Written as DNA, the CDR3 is TGTGCCAGCAGTGCGGGACAGGGCCGCTCCTACGAGCAGTACTTC.